Reported below is one TCR beta chain. These data belong to a study of blood T cell repertoires in COVID-19. Study context: PBMCs, B-cell-depleted T cells, or T cells were the source of the cDNA or gDNA that made up the material.

Sequencing used immunoSEQ multiplex PCR; TCRdb keeps in-frame clones, though not all of them. The sample lists hundreds of thousands of clones, about 90% seen once, with around 0.97% in the top ten. V gave up 3 bases and J gave up 5 bases, with 13 bases separating them. The CDR3 has 14 residues. Germline V gives CDR1 MNHEY, CDR2 SMNVEV (reference sequence). The V gene is TRBV27, the J gene TRBJ1-1; no clear D. What was sequenced was peripheral blood. The receptor was derived from a woman in her thirties or forties with COVID-19, enrolled during active disease. The CDR3, as DNA: TGTGCCAGCAGTTTTCGGGTTGCGGATACTGAAGCTTTCTTT. Amino acid sequence: CASSFRVADTEAFF.